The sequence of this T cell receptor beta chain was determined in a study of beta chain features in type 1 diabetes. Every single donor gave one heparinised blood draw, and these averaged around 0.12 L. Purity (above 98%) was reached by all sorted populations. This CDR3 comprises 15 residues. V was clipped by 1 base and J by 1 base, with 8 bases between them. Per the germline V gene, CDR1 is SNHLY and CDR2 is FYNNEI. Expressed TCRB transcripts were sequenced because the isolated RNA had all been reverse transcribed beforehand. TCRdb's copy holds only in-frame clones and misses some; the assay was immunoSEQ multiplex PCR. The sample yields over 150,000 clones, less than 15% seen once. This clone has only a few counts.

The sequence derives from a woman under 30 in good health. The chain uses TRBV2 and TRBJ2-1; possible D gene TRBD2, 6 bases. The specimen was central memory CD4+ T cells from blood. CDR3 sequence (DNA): TGTGCCAGCAGTGAAGTGGGAGGTTCCTACAATGAGCAGTTCTTC. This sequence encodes CASSEVGGSYNEQFF.